This T cell receptor (beta chain) was identified in a study of T cells in Graves' hyperthyroidism and ophthalmopathy. The V gene's germline CDR1 is MDHEN and CDR2 SYDVKM. This CDR3 is built from 15 residues. V shed 5 bases and J shed 3 bases, with 16 bases lying between them. This clonotype has at least ten counts. Amplification targeted TCR beta CDR3 regions from RNA transcripts. HTBI primers drove first-round RT-PCR of the TCR CDR3. TCRdb passed the multiplex PCR reads through MiXCR, listing each CDR3 protein once. The data hold a few hundred thousand distinct CDR3 sequences, with more than 15% observed a single time.

V gene TRBV28 combines with J gene TRBJ1-2; D is perhaps TRBD1 (5 bases). The source is a woman between 18 and 30 years old with Graves' ophthalmopathy. Sequences were obtained from blood. As DNA, the CDR3 is TGTGCCAGCAGTCCTCGGGGCAGGGAGGACTATGGCTACACCTTC. Residues: CASSPRGREDYGYTF.